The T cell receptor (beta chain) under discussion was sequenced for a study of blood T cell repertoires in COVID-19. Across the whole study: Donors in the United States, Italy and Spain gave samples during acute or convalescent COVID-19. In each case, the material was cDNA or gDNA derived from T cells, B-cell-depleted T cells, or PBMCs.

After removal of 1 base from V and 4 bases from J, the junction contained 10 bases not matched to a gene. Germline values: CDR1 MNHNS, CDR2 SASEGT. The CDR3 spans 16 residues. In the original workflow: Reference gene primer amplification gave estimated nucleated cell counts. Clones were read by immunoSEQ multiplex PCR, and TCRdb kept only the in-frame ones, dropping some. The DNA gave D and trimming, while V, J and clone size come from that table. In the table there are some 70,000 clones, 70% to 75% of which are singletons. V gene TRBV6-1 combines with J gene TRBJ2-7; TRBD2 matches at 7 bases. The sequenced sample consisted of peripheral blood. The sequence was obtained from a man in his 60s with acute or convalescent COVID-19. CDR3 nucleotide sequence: TGTGCCAGCAGTGAAGTGCAGCGGGGAAGAATTTACGAGCAGTACTTC. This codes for CASSEVQRGRIYEQYF.